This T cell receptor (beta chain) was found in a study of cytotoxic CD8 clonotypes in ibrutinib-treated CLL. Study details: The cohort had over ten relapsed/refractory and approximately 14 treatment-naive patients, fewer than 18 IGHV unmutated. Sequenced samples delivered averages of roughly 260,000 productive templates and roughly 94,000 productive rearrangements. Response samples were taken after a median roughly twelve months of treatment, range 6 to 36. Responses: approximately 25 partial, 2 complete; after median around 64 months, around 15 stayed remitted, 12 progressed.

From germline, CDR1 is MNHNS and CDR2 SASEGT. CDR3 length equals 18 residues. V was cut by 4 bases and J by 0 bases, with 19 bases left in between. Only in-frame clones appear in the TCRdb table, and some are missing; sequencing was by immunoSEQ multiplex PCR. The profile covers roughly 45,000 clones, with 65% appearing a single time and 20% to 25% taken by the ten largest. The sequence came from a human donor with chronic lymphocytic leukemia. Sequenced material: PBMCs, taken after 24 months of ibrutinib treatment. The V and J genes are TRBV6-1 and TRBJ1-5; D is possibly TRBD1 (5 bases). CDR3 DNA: TGTGCCAGCAGTGCTGGGTCGGGGGTAGGCTATAGCAATCAGCCCCAGCATTTT. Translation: CASSAGSGVGYSNQPQHF.